A single sample is the source of the 6 T cell receptor beta chains below, sequenced in a study of OX40 agonist ivuxolimab in advanced cancers. The repertoire was sequenced with immunoSEQ multiplex PCR; TCRdb's copy has only in-frame clones and lacks some. The sample comprises roughly 90,000 clones, around 85% of which are singletons, and approximately 1.5% rests with the top ten. Material: CD4+ or CD8+ T cells sorted from blood, obtained in a trial of the OX40 agonist ivuxolimab. The source of these receptors is an adult with an advanced solid tumor such as melanoma, head and neck, liver or kidney cancer.

This chain links TRBV5-4 with TRBJ2-1, with 7 bases aligning to TRBD1. Germline CDR1 is SGHNT and CDR2 is YYREEE (reference sequence). V lost 4 bases to trimming and J lost 0 bases; unmatched junction nucleotides: 7. This CDR3 region has 16 residues. This chain's CDR3 is CASSGVTGSSYNEQFF. CDR3 bases: TGTGCCAGCAGCGGAGTGACAGGGAGCTCCTACAATGAGCAGTTCTTC. The whole variable domain, filled in from reference TRBV5-4 and TRBJ2-1, reads ETGVTQSPTHLIKTRGQQVTLRCSSQSGHNTVSWYQQALGQGPQFIFQYYREEENGRGNFPPRFSGLQFPNYSSELNVNALELDDSALYLCASSGVTGSSYNEQFFGPGTRLTVL.

J is TRBJ2-3 and V is TRBV19; 12 positions match TRBD2. V dropped 4 bases and J dropped 3; count of bases not matched to a gene: 2. The CDR3 is 15 residues long. Germline CDR1 and CDR2: LNHDA and SQIVND (reference sequence). Here the CDR3 reads CASSTTSGSTDTQYF. CDR3 DNA: TGTGCCAGTAGTACGACTAGCGGGAGTACAGATACGCAGTATTTT.

The V gene is TRBV6-1, the J gene TRBJ2-7, with no clear D. The CDR3 is made up of 12 amino acids. CDR1 and CDR2 from the germline V gene are MNHNS and SASEGT. V was cut by 3 bases and J by 5 bases, with 8 bases left in between. The CDR3 region has the DNA TGTGCCAGCAGTGACCCACCCAACGAGCAGTACTTC. It encodes CASSDPPNEQYF.

The V gene is TRBV27, the J gene TRBJ2-2, with a tentative D call TRBD1 (6 bases). Germline assignment: CDR1 MNHEY and CDR2 SMNVEV (reference sequence). The CDR3 runs to 17 residues. V lost 4 bases, J lost 5 bases, and 20 bases lay in between. In DNA form, the CDR3 reads TGTGCCAGCAGTTGGCCCACGGTTGGGGGCGGGACCGGGGAGCTGTTTTTT. It yields the protein CASSWPTVGGGTGELFF.

This rearrangement joins TRBV7-9 to TRBJ2-5; D unresolved. Germline V lookup: CDR1 SEHNR, CDR2 FQNEAQ (reference sequence). The length of the CDR3 is 12 residues. Deletions cut 5 bases from V and 4 bases from J, with 8 bases between. CDR3 loop: CASSDLGETQYF. CDR3 DNA sequence: TGTGCCAGCAGCGACCTCGGAGAGACCCAGTACTTC.

This clone was detected once. V is TRBV28 and J is TRBJ2-3; D is possibly TRBD2 (5 bases). The CDR3 extends over 15 amino acids. Germline V gives CDR1 MDHEN, CDR2 SYDVKM. V lost 2 bases to trimming and J lost 4 bases, with 13 bases between them. CDR3 in amino acids: CASSLERAVADTQYF. The CDR3 DNA follows: TGTGCCAGCAGTTTAGAGAGGGCCGTGGCAGATACGCAGTATTTT.